This TCR beta chain was retrieved from a study of shared clonotypes between healthy human individuals. Template for every sorted-subset replicate PCR totaled approximately 0.2 ug DNA, approximately 30,000 T cell genomes. The assay was immunoSEQ multiplex PCR, and TCRdb's table has in-frame clones only and misses some. This sample has millions of clones; approximately 94% occur once, and the top ten carry about 1.1%. General observations from the study: Of the naive CD4 clonotypes, 4% to 5% were shared across several donors. A generally larger estimated richness was seen in naive subsets than in memory subsets.

Regarding this clone: The antigen remains undetermined.

CD8 cells regarded as naive lacked CD45RO, were positively chosen for CCR7, and omitted terminally differentiated effector memory CD45RA+ cells. This CDR3 comprises 16 residues. The chain has TRBV21-1 and TRBJ1-6; the D call in the table, TRBD1, was not verified against the DNA. TRBV21-1 is deemed a pseudogene. Sequences were obtained from naive CD8+ T cells sorted from blood. The receptor's source is a man aged 18 to 29 in good health. CDR3 protein: CASNQSRGRGNSPLHF. Here the CDR3 DNA reads TGTGCCAGCAACCAAAGTAGAGGCAGGGGGAACTCACCCCTCCACTTT.